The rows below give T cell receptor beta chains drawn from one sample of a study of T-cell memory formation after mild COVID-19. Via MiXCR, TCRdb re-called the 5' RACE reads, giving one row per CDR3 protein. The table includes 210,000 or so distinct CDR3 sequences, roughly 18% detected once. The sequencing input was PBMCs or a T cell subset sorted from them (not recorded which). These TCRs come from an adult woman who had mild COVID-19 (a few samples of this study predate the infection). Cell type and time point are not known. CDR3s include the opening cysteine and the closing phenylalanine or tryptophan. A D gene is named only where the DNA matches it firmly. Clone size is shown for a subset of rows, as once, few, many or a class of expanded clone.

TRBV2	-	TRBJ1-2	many	TGTGCCAGCACCAGACAACCGAGCATTGGCTACACCTTC	CASTRQPSIGYTF
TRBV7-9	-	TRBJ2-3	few	TGTGCCAGCAGCTTAGTCCGGTTCGGCACAGATACGCAGTATTTT	CASSLVRFGTDTQYF
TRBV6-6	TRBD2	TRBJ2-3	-	TGTGCCAGCAGGCACGGGGGTGTAGCGGGGGGAACAGATACGCAGTATTTT	CASRHGGVAGGTDTQYF
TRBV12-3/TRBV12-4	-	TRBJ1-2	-	TGTGCCAGCACAGTCGGGCAAACTAACTATGGCTACACCTTC	CASTVGQTNYGYTF
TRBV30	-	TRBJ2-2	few	TGTGCCTGGAGTCACCTCACTAACACCGGGGAGCTGTTTTTT	CAWSHLTNTGELFF
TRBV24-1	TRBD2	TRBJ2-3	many	TGTGCCACCAGTGATGAGCGGGGGGGTAAAGATACGCAGTATTTT	CATSDERGGKDTQYF
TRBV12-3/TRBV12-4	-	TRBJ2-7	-	TGTGCCAGCAGTTCGGGACCGCCAAGGTCCTACGAGCAGTACTTC	CASSSGPPRSYEQYF
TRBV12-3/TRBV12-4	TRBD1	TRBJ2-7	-	TGTGCCAGCAACCGACAGGGCGCGGGCTACGAGCAGTACTTC	CASNRQGAGYEQYF
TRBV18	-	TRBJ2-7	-	TGTGCCAGCTCACCTGCGACGCGCGAGCAGTACTTC	CASSPATREQYF
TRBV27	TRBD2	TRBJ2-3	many	TGTGCCAGCTGGGGACTAGGGGCAACTAGCACAGATACGCAGTATTTT	CASWGLGATSTDTQYF
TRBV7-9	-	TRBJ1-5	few	TGTGCCAGCAGCTTAGCGTTCGGCGGGAATCAGCCCCAGCATTTT	CASSLAFGGNQPQHF
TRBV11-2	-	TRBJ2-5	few	TGTGCCAGCAGGAAGGAGGTGTTTTCAGAGACCCAGTACTTC	CASRKEVFSETQYF
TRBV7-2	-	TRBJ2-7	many	TGTGCCAGCAGCTTAGTAGGGGGGAGGCGGGAGCAGTACTTC	CASSLVGGRREQYF
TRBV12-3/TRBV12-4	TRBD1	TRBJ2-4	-	TGTGCCAGCAGTCTTGCCGGGACAGGGGACATTCAGTACTTC	CASSLAGTGDIQYF
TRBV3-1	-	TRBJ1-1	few	TGTGCCAGCAGCCAAGATCCGTCGGAAGCTTTCTTT	CASSQDPSEAFF
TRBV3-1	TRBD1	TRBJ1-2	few	TGTGCCAGCAGCCCAGCAACAGGGGGCAGCTATGGCTACACCTTC	CASSPATGGSYGYTF
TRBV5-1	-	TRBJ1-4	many	TGCGCCAGCAGCTTGTCCGCGGCAGTGAACGAAAAACTGTTTTTT	CASSLSAAVNEKLFF
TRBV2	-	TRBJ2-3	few	TGTGCCAGCAGTGACACCGGGACGACTTGGGGCCGGTATTTT	CASSDTGTTWGRYF
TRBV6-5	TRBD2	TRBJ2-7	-	TGTGCCAGCAGTCCGGGGGGGTTTGGCGAGCAGTACTTC	CASSPGGFGEQYF
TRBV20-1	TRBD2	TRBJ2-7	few	TGCAGTGTCCCCGGGACTAGCGTGGGTTACGAGCAGTACTTC	CSVPGTSVGYEQYF
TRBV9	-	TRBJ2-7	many	TGTGCCAGCAGCGTAGGTTCACTAGCTAACGACGAGCAGTACTTC	CASSVGSLANDEQYF
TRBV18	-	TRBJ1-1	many	TGTGCCAGCTCCCCGATAAAGCGGAACACTGAAGCTTTCTTT	CASSPIKRNTEAFF
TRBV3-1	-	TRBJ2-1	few	TGTGCCAGCAGCCAAGGGTTCAGTTTCACCGACGAGCAGTTCTTC	CASSQGFSFTDEQFF
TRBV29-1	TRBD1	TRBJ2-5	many	TGCAGCGTGACGGGACAGTTACAAGAGACCCAGTACTTC	CSVTGQLQETQYF
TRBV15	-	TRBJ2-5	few	TGTGCCACCAGTAGGGGACAAGAGACCCAGTACTTC	CATSRGQETQYF
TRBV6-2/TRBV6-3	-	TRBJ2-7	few	TGTGCCAGCAGAAACCCCGGGGGCTACGAGCAGTACTTC	CASRNPGGYEQYF
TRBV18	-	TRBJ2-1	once	TGTGCCAGCTCACCGAGGACCAGTAGCTCCTACAATGAGCAGTTCTTC	CASSPRTSSSYNEQFF
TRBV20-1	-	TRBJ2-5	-	TGCAGTGCTAGCGGGGGCCAAGAGACCCAGTACTTC	CSASGGQETQYF
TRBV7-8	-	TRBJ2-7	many	TGTGCCAGCAGCTTATATGGTCCCGTAGGAAAGTACTTC	CASSLYGPVGKYF